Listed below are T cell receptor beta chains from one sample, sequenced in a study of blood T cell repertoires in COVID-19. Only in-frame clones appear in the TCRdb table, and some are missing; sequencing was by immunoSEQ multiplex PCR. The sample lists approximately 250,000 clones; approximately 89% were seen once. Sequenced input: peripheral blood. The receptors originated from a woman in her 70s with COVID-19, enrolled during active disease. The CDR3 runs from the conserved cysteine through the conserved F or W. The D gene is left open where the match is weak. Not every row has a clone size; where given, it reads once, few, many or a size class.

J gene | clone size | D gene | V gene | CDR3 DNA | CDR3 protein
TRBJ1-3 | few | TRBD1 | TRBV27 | TGTGCCAGCAGTTTATCGTTACCGGGACAGGGAGTTAACACCATATATTTT | CASSLSLPGQGVNTIYF
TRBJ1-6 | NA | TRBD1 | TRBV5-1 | TGCGCCAGCAGCTTGGTATCAGGGACAGATATTAATTCACCCCTCCACTTT | CASSLVSGTDINSPLHF
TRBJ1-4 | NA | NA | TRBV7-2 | TGTGCCAGCAGCTTAAACAGTAATGAAAAACTGTTTTTT | CASSLNSNEKLFF
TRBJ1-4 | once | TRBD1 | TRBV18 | TGTGCCAGCTCACCCCCGGGACAGGAAGGTGAAAAACTGTTTTTT | CASSPPGQEGEKLFF
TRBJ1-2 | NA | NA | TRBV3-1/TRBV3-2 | TGTGCCAGCAGCCAAGGCGGGGGGGGCGGACGCTACACCTTC | CASSQGGGGGRYTF
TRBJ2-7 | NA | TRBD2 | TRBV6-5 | TGTGCCAGCAGTTACTCGAGGTTAGCGGGGTGGTACGAGCAGTACTTC | CASSYSRLAGWYEQYF
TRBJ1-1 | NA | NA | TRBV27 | TGTGCCAGCAGAGAGGGTCAAGTGAACACTGAAGCTTTCTTT | CASREGQVNTEAFF
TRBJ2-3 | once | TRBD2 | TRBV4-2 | TGTGCCAGCAGCCAAGATGTCGGGACTAGCGGGAGGGGAGATACGCAGTATTTT | CASSQDVGTSGRGDTQYF
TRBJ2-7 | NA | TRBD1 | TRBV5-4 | TGTGCCAGCAGCAAAGGGGGGACAGGGCAATCCTACGAGCAGTACTTC | CASSKGGTGQSYEQYF
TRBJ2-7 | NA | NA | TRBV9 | TGTGCCAGCAGCGTAGGAGACTCTTACGAGCAGTACTTC | CASSVGDSYEQYF
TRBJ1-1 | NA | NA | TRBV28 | TGTGCCAGCAGCCCCTCGGTGAACACTGAAGCTTTCTTT | CASSPSVNTEAFF
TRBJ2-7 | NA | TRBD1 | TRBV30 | TGTGCCTGGAGGAACAGGGGAACCTACGAGCAGTACTTC | CAWRNRGTYEQYF
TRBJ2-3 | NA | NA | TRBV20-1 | TGCAGTGCTTCTCGTTCAGATACGCAGTATTTT | CSASRSDTQYF
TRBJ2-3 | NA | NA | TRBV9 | TGTGCCAGCAGCGTAGTCAGCGGAGCCCTCACAGATACGCAGTATTTT | CASSVVSGALTDTQYF
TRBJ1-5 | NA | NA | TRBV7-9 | TGTGCCAGCAGCTTAGGCCGCGGGCCCCAGCATTTT | CASSLGRGPQHF
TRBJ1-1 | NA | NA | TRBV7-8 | TGTGCCAGCAGCCACATGAAGGACAGCATGAACACTGAAGCTTTCTTT | CASSHMKDSMNTEAFF
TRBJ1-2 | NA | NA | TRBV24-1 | TGTGCCACCAGTCCGGACAGCTATGGCTACACCTTC | CATSPDSYGYTF
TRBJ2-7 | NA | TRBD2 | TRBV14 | TGTGCCAGCAGCCAAGATTGGGCTAGCGGGATCTACGAGCAGTACTTC | CASSQDWASGIYEQYF
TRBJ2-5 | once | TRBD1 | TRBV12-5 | TGTGCTAGTGGTGACAGGGGGCAAGAGACCCAGTACTTC | CASGDRGQETQYF
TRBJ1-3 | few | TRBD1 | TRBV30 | TGTGCCTGGTTCCTTGGACAGGCGGGAAACACCATATATTTT | CAWFLGQAGNTIYF
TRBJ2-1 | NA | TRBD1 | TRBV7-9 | TGTGCCAGCAGCTCGGGACAGGGGTACAATGAGCAGTTCTTC | CASSSGQGYNEQFF
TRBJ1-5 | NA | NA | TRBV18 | TGTGCCAGCTCACCACCTGGTCCGGGGTTGACGCCCCAGCATTTT | CASSPPGPGLTPQHF
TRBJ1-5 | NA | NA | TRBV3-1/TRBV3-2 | TGTGCCAGCAGCCTCCACAATCAGCCCCAGCATTTT | CASSLHNQPQHF